This T cell receptor (beta chain) came from a study of blood T cell repertoires in COVID-19. Clones were read by immunoSEQ multiplex PCR, and TCRdb kept only the in-frame ones, dropping some. The sample includes roughly 99,000 clones, around 88% of them seen just once. The clonotype comes from a man aged 50 to 59 with active or convalescent COVID-19. Input material: peripheral blood.

CDR3 sequence reads: CASSLAGSLREQYF. CDR3 DNA sequence: TGCGCCAGCAGCTTGGCCGGTTCCCTACGCGAGCAGTACTTC. V is TRBV5-1 and J is TRBJ2-7, with D hard to call. CDR1 and CDR2 (germline): SGHRS, YFSETQ. V was clipped by 0 bases and J by 6 bases, with 13 bases between them. CDR3 size: 14 residues.